The present T cell receptor beta chain was sequenced within a study of cytomegalovirus exposure and HLA in healthy donors. Study findings and constraints: The authors enumerated over 150 TCR beta chains as linked to cytomegalovirus. In vitro testing confirmed three CMV-associated chains as specific for CMV antigens. Later genetic work tied a missense DCLRE1C variant to beta-chain V and J trimming.

This clone was found once. Its antigen remains unidentified. The junction does not match germline at one end; this may be a read error. Both 60 Vbeta primers and 13 Jbeta primers went into the PCR. Study processing details: A later analysis tallied approximately 87 million unique TCR beta chains, 9.5 million to 14 million of them shared. Only in-frame clones appear in the TCRdb table, and some are missing; sequencing was by immunoSEQ multiplex PCR. That table furnishes V, J and clone size, whereas the DNA furnished D and trimming. The sample consists of 120,000 or so clones, 83% of them appearing once. Germline V gene lookup returns CDR1 SNHLY and CDR2 FYNNEI. The CDR3 has 19 residues.

What was sequenced was PBMCs. This receptor was obtained from a woman aged 40 to 50 in good health and CMV-seropositive. V usage is TRBV2 and J usage is TRBJ2-5, with 8 bases lining up with TRBD1. CDR3 in amino acids: CAGSEFWAVGRGHEETQYF. Here the CDR3 DNA reads TGTGCCGGCAGTGAATTTTGGGCTGTCGGCAGGGGGCACGAGGAGACCCAGTACTTC.